This passage covers 9 T cell receptor beta chains from one sample sequenced in a study of Graves' ophthalmopathy and Graves' hyperthyroidism. Amplification from RNA transcripts yielded the TCR beta CDR3 regions. Second-round multiplex PCR came after a first-round RT-PCR that employed HTBI primers. TCRdb reprocessed the multiplex PCR reads with MiXCR, giving one entry per CDR3 protein. The sample contains 300,000 to 400,000 distinct CDR3 sequences, about a sixth of which appear only once. Sequenced sample: peripheral blood. The source of these receptors is an adult woman with stable Graves' hyperthyroidism.

This clonotype was picked up many times. The chain combines TRBV28 with TRBJ2-7; TRBD1 agrees at 7 bases. Per germline, CDR1 MDHEN and CDR2 SYDVKM. Trimming cost V 2 bases and J 3 bases; bases outside gene matches: 7. The CDR3 runs to 15 residues. CDR3 in amino acids: CASSLNRDSNYEQYF. The CDR3 coding sequence is TGTGCCAGCAGTTTAAACCGGGACAGCAACTACGAGCAGTACTTC. The full variable domain, its missing parts supplied by reference TRBV28 and TRBJ2-7, is DVKVTQSSRYLVKRTGEKVFLECVQDMDHENMFWYRQDPGLGLRLIYFSYDVKMKEKGDIPEGYSVSREKKERFSLILESASTNQTSMYLCASSLNRDSNYEQYFGPGTRLTVT.

This clonotype was recorded a few times. The rearrangement uses TRBV6-2 or TRBV6-3 and TRBJ2-2, with 8 bases fitting TRBD1. The CDR3 totals 15 residues. Germline assignment: CDR1 MNHEY and CDR2 SVGEGT. J gave up 3 bases and V 5 bases, and 5 bases lay outside the gene matches. The CDR3 DNA follows: TGTGCCAGCAGTCCGACAGGGGCCTACACCGGGGAGCTGTTTTTT. Amino acids: CASSPTGAYTGELFF.

This clonotype was detected a few times. Just one base apart from a much larger clone, this may be a read error. This chain connects TRBV20-1 to TRBJ2-2; the D gene is possibly TRBD2 (5 bases). Germline CDR1 is DFQATT and CDR2 is SNEGSKA (reference sequence). The CDR3 loop spans 16 amino acids. For the CDR3, the DNA is TGCAGTGCCACCGGAATGGATACCGCCAACACCGGGGAGCTGTGTTTT. Its translation: CSATGMDTANTGELCF.

This clonotype showed up many times. The CDR3 sequence is CASRGQLNTGELFF. The CDR3 DNA is TGTGCCTCGAGGGGACAGCTTAACACCGGGGAGCTGTTTTTT. The chain joins TRBV30 to TRBJ2-2; 7 bases map to TRBD1. Germline CDR1 reads GTSNPN; CDR2 reads SVGIG (reference sequence). Trimming removed 7 bases from V and 2 bases from J; junction bases left unmatched: 7. CDR3 length: 14 residues.

This clonotype showed up just a few times. The rearrangement joins TRBV30 to TRBJ2-2, with 9 bases lining up with TRBD1. The CDR3 runs 16 residues. In germline, CDR1 is GTSNPN, CDR2 SVGIG (reference sequence). Trimming took 2 bases from V and 3 from J; bases not matched to a gene: 7. DNA for the CDR3: TGTGCCTGGAGTCTGGACAGGGGAAGCCACACCGGGGAGCTGTTTTTT. It is translated as CAWSLDRGSHTGELFF.

This clonotype was found a few times. The junction does not match germline at one end; this may be a read error. The V and J genes are TRBV5-1 and TRBJ2-4, with 9 bases aligning to TRBD2. The CDR3 has 17 residues. The germline V gene has CDR1 SGHRS and CDR2 YFSETQ. DNA for the CDR3: TGCGCCAGCAGCAGATATCCAGGGGGACTAGCCAAAAACATTAAGTACTTC. This gives the protein CASSRYPGGLAKNIKYF.

This clonotype was seen repeatedly, ten times or more. This rearrangement joins TRBV20-1 to TRBJ2-5; no reliable D call. CDR1 is DFQATT, CDR2 SNEGSKA, per germline (reference sequence). This CDR3 contains 12 residues. V was trimmed by 3 bases and J by 4 bases, leaving 9 bases between them. CDR3 sequence reads: CSASRTLETQYF. The CDR3 coding sequence is TGCAGTGCTAGTCGCACCCTAGAGACCCAGTACTTC.

This clonotype was seen at least ten times. V usage is TRBV11-2 and J usage is TRBJ2-2; the D gene could be TRBD1 or TRBD2 (6 bases each). Germline assignment: CDR1 SGHAT and CDR2 FQNNGV. Trimming cost V 5 bases and J 7 bases, with 14 bases left between them. This CDR3 is 14 amino acids long. The CDR3 is CASSTGLDSGELFF. Written as DNA, the CDR3 is TGTGCCAGCAGCACGGGACTGGACAGCGGGGAGCTGTTTTTT.

At least ten counts were recorded for this clonotype. The chain joins TRBV20-1 to TRBJ2-5; no reliable D call. From germline, CDR1 is DFQATT and CDR2 SNEGSKA (reference sequence). V was cut by 4 bases and J by 5 bases, with 26 bases left in between. The CDR3 loop spans 17 amino acids. CDR3 loop: CSAKVGLGWTMGETQYF. The CDR3, as DNA: TGCAGTGCTAAAGTTGGCCTGGGCTGGACGATGGGGGAGACCCAGTACTTC.